Listed below are T cell receptor beta chains from one sample, sequenced in a study of response to subunit inactivated influenza vaccine. One entry per CDR3 protein, called by TCRdb with MiXCR from the RT-PCR reads. The table lists more than 150,000 distinct CDR3 sequences, around 10% of them singletons, with roughly 36% in the top ten. The sample was CD8+ T cells sorted from PBMCs, taken 23 to 25 months after vaccination. These receptors all stem from a man between 50 and 70 years old who received an inactivated influenza vaccine. Both conserved end residues are part of each CDR3. The D gene is left open where the match is weak. Only some rows state a clone size, as once, few, many or a class for expanded clones.

j_gene	d_gene	abundance	v_gene	CDR3aa	CDR3nt
TRBJ1-2	-	-	TRBV6-2/TRBV6-3	CASSWGSYGYTF	TGTGCCAGCAGTTGGGGCAGCTATGGCTACACCTTC
TRBJ2-1	-	many	TRBV28	CASRSFSYNEQFF	TGTGCCAGCAGGAGTTTCTCCTACAATGAGCAGTTCTTC
TRBJ2-1	TRBD2	many	TRBV29-1	CSGRDYIDEQFF	TGCAGCGGACGGGACTATATCGATGAGCAGTTCTTC
TRBJ2-7	TRBD1	-	TRBV15	CATSRDGTGAYEQYF	TGTGCCACCAGCAGAGACGGGACAGGGGCCTACGAGCAGTACTTC
TRBJ1-1	-	-	TRBV29-1	CSVADGLNTEAFF	TGCAGCGTTGCGGACGGATTGAACACTGAAGCTTTCTTT
TRBJ2-2	TRBD1	few	TRBV4-2	CASRMGTGRTGELFF	TGTGCCAGCAGGATGGGGACAGGAAGGACCGGGGAGCTGTTTTTT
TRBJ1-1	-	many	TRBV6-1	CASSDTGVLNTEAFF	TGTGCCAGCAGTGACACAGGAGTGCTGAACACTGAAGCTTTCTTT
TRBJ1-6	-	few	TRBV7-9	CASSLDPGGSYNSPLHF	TGTGCCAGCAGCTTAGATCCAGGCGGCTCCTATAATTCACCCCTCCACTTT
TRBJ2-1	TRBD2	few	TRBV7-9	CASGLAKRGGDEQFF	TGTGCCAGCGGACTAGCGAAGCGAGGGGGCGATGAGCAGTTCTTC
TRBJ2-2	TRBD1	few	TRBV7-9	CASSSGGVGTGELFF	TGTGCCAGCAGCTCAGGGGGAGTAGGCACCGGGGAGCTGTTTTTT
TRBJ1-1	-	-	TRBV6-5	CASSSPGLTEAFF	TGTGCCAGCAGTTCTCCCGGTCTCACTGAAGCTTTCTTT
TRBJ2-5	-	few	TRBV25-1	CASSEWGNRETQYF	TGTGCCAGCAGTGAATGGGGGAATAGGGAGACCCAGTACTTC
TRBJ2-5	-	few	TRBV3-1	CASSREYGGLGTQYF	TGTGCCAGCAGCCGCGAGTACGGCGGTCTGGGGACCCAGTACTTC
TRBJ2-7	TRBD1	few	TRBV6-1	CASSLGQGAFEQYF	TGTGCCAGCAGCCTAGGACAGGGGGCTTTCGAGCAGTACTTC
TRBJ1-1	-	-	TRBV5-1	CASREGRLKAFF	TGCGCCAGCAGGGAGGGACGTTTAAAAGCTTTCTTT
TRBJ2-1	TRBD1	-	TRBV18	CASSPPRQGASYNEQFF	TGTGCCAGCTCACCACCCCGGCAGGGGGCCTCCTACAATGAGCAGTTCTTC
TRBJ2-1	-	many	TRBV13	CASSLGGSSYNEQFF	TGTGCCAGCAGCTTAGGGGGGAGCTCCTACAATGAGCAGTTCTTC
TRBJ2-2	-	few	TRBV6-5	CASSYSVTGELFF	TGTGCCAGCAGTTACTCGGTGACCGGGGAGCTGTTTTTT
TRBJ2-3	-	many	TRBV5-1	CASSLGHTDTQYF	TGCGCCAGCAGCTTGGGACACACAGATACGCAGTATTTT
TRBJ2-7	-	-	TRBV20-1	CSASSSVTDRTRLSYEQYF	TGCAGTGCTAGTTCAAGTGTGACGGACCGAACCCGTCTATCCTACGAGCAGTACTTC
TRBJ1-1	-	-	TRBV12-3/TRBV12-4	CASREEGFDTEAFF	TGTGCCAGTAGGGAGGAGGGCTTCGACACTGAAGCTTTCTTT
TRBJ2-1	-	many	TRBV6-2/TRBV6-3	CASGPGLEQFF	TGTGCCAGCGGACCGGGCCTCGAGCAGTTCTTC
TRBJ2-1	TRBD1	few	TRBV28	CASSLDEDRGLYEQFF	TGTGCCAGCAGTTTGGACGAGGACAGGGGGCTATATGAGCAGTTCTTC
TRBJ2-3	-	-	TRBV12-3/TRBV12-4	CASGRMHTDTQYF	TGTGCCAGTGGTAGGATGCACACAGATACGCAGTATTTT
TRBJ2-7	TRBD1	few	TRBV27	CASSLGRGIIYEQYF	TGTGCCAGCAGTTTGGGCAGGGGGATTATCTACGAGCAGTACTTC
TRBJ2-2	TRBD1	many	TRBV5-6	CASSPIGQGEGTGELFF	TGTGCCAGCAGCCCTATTGGACAGGGTGAAGGCACCGGGGAGCTGTTTTTT
TRBJ2-1	-	-	TRBV5-6	CASRGRGEQFF	TGTGCCAGCAGGGGGCGGGGTGAGCAGTTCTTC
TRBJ2-4	-	few	TRBV3-1	CASSQGLQDLRGNIQYF	TGTGCCAGCAGCCAAGGATTACAGGACCTAAGGGGAAACATTCAGTACTTC
TRBJ2-1	-	-	TRBV7-9	CATLSYNEQFF	TGTGCCACGTTGTCCTACAATGAGCAGTTCTTC
TRBJ2-1	TRBD2	many	TRBV6-1	CASSSGRAAPNEQFF	TGTGCCAGTTCTTCCGGGAGGGCTGCCCCAAATGAGCAGTTCTTC
TRBJ2-7	-	-	TRBV11-2	CASSAFTYEQYF	TGTGCCAGCAGCGCCTTTACCTACGAGCAGTACTTC
TRBJ2-7	-	-	TRBV28	CASSSMPTLARIRYEQYF	TGTGCCAGCAGTTCTATGCCCACCCTCGCGCGGATCCGGTACGAGCAGTACTTC
TRBJ2-3	-	-	TRBV7-3	CASSLFSTDTQYF	TGTGCCAGCAGCTTATTCTCCACAGATACGCAGTATTTT
TRBJ2-7	-	-	TRBV5-1	CASSLSLALNYEQYF	TGCGCCAGCAGCTTATCGCTAGCCCTCAACTACGAGCAGTACTTC
TRBJ2-1	-	-	TRBV10-3	CAISPRDNEQFF	TGTGCCATCAGTCCCAGGGACAATGAGCAGTTCTTC
TRBJ1-5	-	few	TRBV24-1	CATSPGEWQPQHF	TGTGCCACCAGTCCAGGGGAATGGCAGCCCCAGCATTTT
TRBJ2-7	-	few	TRBV20-1	CSAKRQENYEQYF	TGCAGTGCTAAGCGGCAGGAGAACTACGAGCAGTACTTC
TRBJ1-1	-	many	TRBV12-3/TRBV12-4	CASSLGRPMNTEAFF	TGTGCCAGCAGTTTAGGGAGACCCATGAACACTGAAGCTTTCTTT
TRBJ1-2	-	-	TRBV9	CASSRTNDYGYTF	TGTGCCAGCAGCCGTACTAACGATTATGGCTACACCTTC